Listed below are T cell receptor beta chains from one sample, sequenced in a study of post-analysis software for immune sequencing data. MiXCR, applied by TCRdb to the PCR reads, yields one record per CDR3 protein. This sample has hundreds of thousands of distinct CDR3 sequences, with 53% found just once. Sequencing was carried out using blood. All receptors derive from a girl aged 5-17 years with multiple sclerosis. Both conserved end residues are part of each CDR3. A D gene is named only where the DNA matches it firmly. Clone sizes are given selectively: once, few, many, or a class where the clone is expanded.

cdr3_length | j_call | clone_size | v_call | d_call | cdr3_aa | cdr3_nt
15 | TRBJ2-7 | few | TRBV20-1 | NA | CSARSQGPLPYEQYF | TGCAGTGCTAGGTCCCAGGGGCCCCTCCCCTACGAGCAGTACTTC
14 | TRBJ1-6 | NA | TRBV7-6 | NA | CASSLANSNSPLHF | TGTGCCAGCAGCTTAGCCAACAGCAATTCACCCCTCCACTTT
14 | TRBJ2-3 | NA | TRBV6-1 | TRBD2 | CASGGSGGPRTQYF | TGTGCCAGTGGGGGTAGCGGGGGGCCACGGACGCAGTATTTT
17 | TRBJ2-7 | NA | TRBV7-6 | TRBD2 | CASSLGSKLAGGSEQYF | TGTGCCAGCAGCTTAGGCTCCAAACTAGCGGGAGGTTCCGAGCAGTACTTC
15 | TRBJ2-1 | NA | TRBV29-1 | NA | CSVPAGGRGCNEQFF | TGCAGCGTGCCGGCCGGGGGAAGGGGTTGCAATGAGCAGTTCTTC
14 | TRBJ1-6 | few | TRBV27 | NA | CASSFGTRNSPLHF | TGTGCCAGCAGTTTTGGGACCAGAAATTCACCCCTCCACTTT
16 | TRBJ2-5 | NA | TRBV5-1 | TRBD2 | CASSLVSGGRQETQYF | TGCGCCAGCAGCTTGGTCTCGGGGGGACGTCAAGAGACCCAGTACTTC
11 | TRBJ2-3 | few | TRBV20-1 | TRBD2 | CSAPGLAAQYF | TGCAGTGCTCCTGGACTAGCGGCGCAGTATTTT
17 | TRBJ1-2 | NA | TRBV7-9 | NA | CASSLSPQRGGRGGYTF | TGTGCCAGCAGCTTATCCCCACAAAGAGGGGGGCGAGGTGGCTACACCTTC
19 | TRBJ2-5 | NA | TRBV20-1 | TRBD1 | CSASRNPGQGHRVQETQYF | TGCAGTGCTAGTCGTAATCCGGGACAGGGGCATCGGGTTCAAGAGACCCAGTACTTC
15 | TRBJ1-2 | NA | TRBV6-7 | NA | CASSYSMEGGYGYTF | TGTGCCAGCAGTTACTCAATGGAAGGGGGCTATGGCTACACCTTC
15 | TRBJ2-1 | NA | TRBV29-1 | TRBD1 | CSVVGEQGTYNEQFF | TGCAGCGTTGTGGGGGAACAGGGGACATACAATGAGCAGTTCTTC
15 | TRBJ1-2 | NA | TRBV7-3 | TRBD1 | CASSPKGQGANGYTF | TGTGCCAGCAGCCCCAAGGGACAGGGGGCCAATGGCTACACCTTC
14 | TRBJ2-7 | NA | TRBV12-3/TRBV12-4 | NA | CASSWASATYEQYF | TGTGCCAGCAGTTGGGCCTCGGCCACCTACGAGCAGTACTTC
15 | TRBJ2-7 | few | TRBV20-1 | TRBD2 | CSARTTGGRTSEQYF | TGCAGTGCTAGAACTACGGGAGGAAGGACTAGCGAGCAGTACTTC
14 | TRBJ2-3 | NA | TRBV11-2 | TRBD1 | CANSRDRSTDTQYF | TGTGCCAATTCCCGGGACAGGAGTACAGATACGCAGTATTTT
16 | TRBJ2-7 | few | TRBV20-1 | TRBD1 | CSARELQGAYHYEQYF | TGCAGTGCTAGAGAGCTTCAGGGGGCATATCACTACGAGCAGTACTTC
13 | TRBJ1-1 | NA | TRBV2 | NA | CASSGGYSTEAFF | TGTGCCAGCAGTGGAGGGTATAGCACTGAAGCTTTCTTT
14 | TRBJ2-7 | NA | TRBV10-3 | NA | CATTPQGRTYEQYF | TGTGCCACTACACCACAGGGGAGGACCTACGAGCAGTACTTC
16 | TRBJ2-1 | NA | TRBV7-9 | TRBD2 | CASSLVWGGEDNEQFF | TGTGCCAGCAGCTTAGTATGGGGGGGAGAGGACAATGAGCAGTTCTTC
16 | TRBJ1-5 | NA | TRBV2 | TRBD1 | CASSEGRDRGRQPQHF | TGTGCCAGCAGTGAAGGCAGGGACAGGGGACGACAGCCCCAGCATTTT
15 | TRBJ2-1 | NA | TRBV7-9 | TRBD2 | CASSFLGTRSNEQFF | TGTGCCAGCAGCTTCCTAGGGACTAGGTCTAATGAGCAGTTCTTC
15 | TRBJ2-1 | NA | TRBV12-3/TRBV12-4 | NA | CASSLVSASYNEQFF | TGTGCCAGCAGTTTAGTCTCGGCATCCTACAATGAGCAGTTCTTC
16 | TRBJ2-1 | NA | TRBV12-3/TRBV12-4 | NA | CASSLWGRSSYNEQFF | TGTGCCAGCAGTTTATGGGGACGTAGCTCCTACAATGAGCAGTTCTTC
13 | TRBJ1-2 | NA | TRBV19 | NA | CASSISENYGYTF | TGTGCCAGTAGTATCTCGGAAAACTATGGCTACACCTTC
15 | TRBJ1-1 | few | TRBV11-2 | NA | CASSLSLGLNTEAFF | TGTGCCAGCAGCTTATCACTGGGGCTGAACACTGAAGCTTTCTTT
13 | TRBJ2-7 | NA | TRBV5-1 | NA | CASSFSDGNEQYF | TGCGCCAGCAGCTTCTCCGACGGGAACGAGCAGTACTTC
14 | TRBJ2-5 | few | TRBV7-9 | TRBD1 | CASSDGTVRETQYF | TGTGCCAGCAGCGACGGGACAGTAAGAGAGACCCAGTACTTC
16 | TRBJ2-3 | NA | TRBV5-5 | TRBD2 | CASSPGTSGKTDTQYF | TGTGCCAGCAGCCCCGGGACTAGCGGCAAGACAGATACGCAGTATTTT
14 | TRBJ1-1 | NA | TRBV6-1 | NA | CASTLGLVNTEAFF | TGTGCCAGCACCCTAGGCCTGGTGAACACTGAAGCTTTCTTT
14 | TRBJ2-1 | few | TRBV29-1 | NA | CSVEGHGSYNEQFF | TGCAGCGTTGAGGGACACGGCTCCTACAATGAGCAGTTCTTC
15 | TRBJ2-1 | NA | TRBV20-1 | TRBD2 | CSASPASGVYNEQFF | TGCAGTGCTTCCCCCGCTAGCGGCGTTTACAATGAGCAGTTCTTC
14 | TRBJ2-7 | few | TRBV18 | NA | CASSPRHIAYEQYF | TGTGCCAGCTCACCACGGCATATCGCCTACGAGCAGTACTTC
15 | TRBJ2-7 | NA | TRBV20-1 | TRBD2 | CSAELAGLSSYEQYF | TGCAGTGCGGAACTAGCGGGCCTAAGCTCCTACGAGCAGTACTTC
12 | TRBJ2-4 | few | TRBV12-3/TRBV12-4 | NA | CASSFYQTIQYF | TGTGCCAGCAGTTTTTACCAAACCATTCAGTACTTC
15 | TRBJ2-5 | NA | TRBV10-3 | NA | CAISMGLTRLETQYF | TGTGCCATCTCAATGGGTCTTACTAGGTTAGAGACCCAGTACTTC
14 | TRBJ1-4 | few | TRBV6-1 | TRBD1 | CATPTGPTNEKLFF | TGTGCCACCCCGACAGGGCCCACTAATGAAAAACTGTTTTTT
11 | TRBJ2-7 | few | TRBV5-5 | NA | CASSVYYEQYF | TGTGCCAGCAGCGTCTACTACGAGCAGTACTTC
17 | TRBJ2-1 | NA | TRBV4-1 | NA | CASSLPGRERSYNEQFF | TGCGCCAGCAGCCTCCCAGGCAGGGAAAGGTCCTACAATGAGCAGTTCTTC
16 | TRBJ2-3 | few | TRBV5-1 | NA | CASSPGEGGSTDTQYF | TGCGCCAGCAGCCCGGGAGAGGGGGGCAGCACAGATACGCAGTATTTT
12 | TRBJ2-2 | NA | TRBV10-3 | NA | CAINSGTGELFF | TGTGCCATCAACTCAGGCACCGGGGAGCTGTTTTTT
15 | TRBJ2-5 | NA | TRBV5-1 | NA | CASSLGVAQEETQYF | TGCGCCAGCAGCTTGGGCGTAGCGCAAGAAGAGACCCAGTACTTC
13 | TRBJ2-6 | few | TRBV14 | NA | CASQLGGANVLTF | TGTGCCAGCCAGTTAGGTGGGGCCAACGTCCTGACTTTC
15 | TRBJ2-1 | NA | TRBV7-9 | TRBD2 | CASSAFGTSVNEQFF | TGTGCCAGCAGCGCGTTCGGGACTAGCGTTAATGAGCAGTTCTTC
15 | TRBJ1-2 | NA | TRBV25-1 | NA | CTSSEGTRLNYGYTF | TGTACCAGCAGTGAAGGGACCCGACTCAACTATGGCTACACCTTC
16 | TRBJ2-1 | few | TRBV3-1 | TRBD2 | CASRTRRGTSFDEQFF | TGTGCCAGCAGGACAAGGCGGGGGACTTCATTCGATGAGCAGTTCTTC
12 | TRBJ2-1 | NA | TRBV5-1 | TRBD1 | CASSTDRGTAFF | TGCGCCAGCAGCACCGACAGGGGGACGGCGTTCTTC
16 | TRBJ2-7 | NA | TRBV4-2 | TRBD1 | CASSQEGQGATNEQYF | TGTGCCAGCAGCCAAGAGGGACAGGGGGCGACGAACGAGCAGTACTTC
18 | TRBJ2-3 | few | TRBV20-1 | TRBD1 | CSASSEGGPRASTDTQYF | TGCAGTGCTAGCTCGGAAGGGGGCCCCCGTGCTAGCACAGATACGCAGTATTTT
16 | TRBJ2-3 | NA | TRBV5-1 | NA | CASSLWQVQSTDTQYF | TGCGCCAGCAGCCTATGGCAGGTTCAGTCCACAGATACGCAGTATTTT
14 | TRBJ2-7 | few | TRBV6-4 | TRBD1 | CASSVDRGSREQYF | TGTGCCAGCAGTGTGGACAGGGGATCTCGAGAGCAGTACTTC
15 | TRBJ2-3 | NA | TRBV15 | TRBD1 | CATSGQGLSTDTQYF | TGTGCCACCAGCGGACAGGGGCTAAGCACAGATACGCAGTATTTT
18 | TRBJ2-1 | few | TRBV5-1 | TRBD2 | CASSLLLSGGPSYNEQFF | TGCGCCAGCAGCCTCCTCCTTAGCGGGGGGCCCTCCTACAATGAGCAGTTCTTC
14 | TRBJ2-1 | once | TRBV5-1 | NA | CASSYGAGTYEQFF | TGCGCCAGCAGCTACGGGGCGGGGACCTACGAGCAGTTCTTC
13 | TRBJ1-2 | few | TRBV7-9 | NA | CASSIGTVSGYTF | TGTGCCAGCAGCATCGGAACTGTTAGTGGCTACACCTTC